This T cell receptor (beta chain) was sequenced during a study of regulatory T cells in long-lasting Graves disease. The study, taken as a whole, reports: Study of thyroid tissue was not done, with only peripheral blood studied. Authors noted too few samples as a limitation.

Described time point: persistent/refractory GD, antithyroid drugs over 5 years with positive TRAb. With RNA extracted from PBMCs as input, the TCR library was made. Turning to this clonotype: Its antigen is undetermined.

V lost 11 bases and J lost 5; bases outside the gene matches: 7. The CDR3 contains 13 residues. Germline lookup yields CDR1 SNHLY and CDR2 FYNNEI. Libraries of TCR beta came from iRepertoire HTBI primers plus Arm-PCR of CDR3 regions. TCRdb recomputed calls from the multiplex PCR reads with MiXCR, one row per CDR3 protein. Here the sample spans around 400,000 distinct CDR3 sequences, over 20% being singletons. The genes are TRBV2 and TRBJ2-7; 12 bases are a match to TRBD1. Sequencing was performed on peripheral blood mononuclear cells (PBMCs), taken when the disease was refractory, from a patient treated with antithyroid drugs. This clonotype originated in a female donor with Graves disease. CDR3 region: CAGAGQGANEQYF. The DNA for the CDR3 is TGTGCCGGGGCGGGACAGGGGGCTAACGAGCAGTACTTC.